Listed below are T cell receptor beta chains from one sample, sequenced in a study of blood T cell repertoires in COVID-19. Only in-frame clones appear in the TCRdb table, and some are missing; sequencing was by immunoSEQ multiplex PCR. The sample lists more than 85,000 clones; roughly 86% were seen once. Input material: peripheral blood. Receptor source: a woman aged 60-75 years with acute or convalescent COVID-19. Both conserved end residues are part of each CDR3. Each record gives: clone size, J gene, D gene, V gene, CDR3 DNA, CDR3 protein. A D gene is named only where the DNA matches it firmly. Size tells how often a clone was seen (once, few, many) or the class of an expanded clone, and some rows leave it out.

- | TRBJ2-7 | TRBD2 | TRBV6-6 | TGTGCCAGCAGTTACGCGGGAGACAGTTACGAGCAGTACTTC | CASSYAGDSYEQYF
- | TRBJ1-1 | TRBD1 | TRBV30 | TGTGCCTGGGGAGACAGGGGGCGGCTCAACACTGAAGCTTTCTTT | CAWGDRGRLNTEAFF
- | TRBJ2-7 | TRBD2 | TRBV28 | TGTGCCAGCAGTCTGACCCGACTAGCGGTCTACGAGCAGTACTTC | CASSLTRLAVYEQYF
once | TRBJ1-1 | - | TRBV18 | TGTGCCAGCTCGCAACAGGGACAGAACACTGAAGCTTTCTTT | CASSQQGQNTEAFF
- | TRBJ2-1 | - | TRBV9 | TGTGCCAGCAGCGTAGGAACTAGCTCCTACAATGAGCAGTTCTTC | CASSVGTSSYNEQFF
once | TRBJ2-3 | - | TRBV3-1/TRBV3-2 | TGTGCCAGCAGCCAAAATGCCGTCCAGGGGGATACGCAGTATTTT | CASSQNAVQGDTQYF
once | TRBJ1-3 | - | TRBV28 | TGTGCCAGCAGGGTGGGGGGTCCCGGAAACACCATATATTTT | CASRVGGPGNTIYF
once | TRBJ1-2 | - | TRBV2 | TGTGCCAGCAGTGTTAAGACAGACTATGGCTACACCTTC | CASSVKTDYGYTF
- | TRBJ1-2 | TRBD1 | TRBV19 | TGTGCCAGTAGTATAGTTCGGACAGGCTCCGTCAGAAACCATGGCTACACCTTC | CASSIVRTGSVRNHGYTF
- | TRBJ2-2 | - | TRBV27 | TGTGCCAGCAGTTTATGGAGCTCCGGGGAGCTGTTTTTT | CASSLWSSGELFF
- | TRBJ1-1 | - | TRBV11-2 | TGTGCCAGCAGCTTATCAACCGGGAACACTGAAGCTTTCTTT | CASSLSTGNTEAFF
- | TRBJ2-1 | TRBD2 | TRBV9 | TGTGCCAGCAGCGTAGGTGCTAGCGGGAGGAGGAATGAGCAGTTCTTC | CASSVGASGRRNEQFF
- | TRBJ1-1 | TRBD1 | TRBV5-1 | TGCGCCAGCAGCTTCGAGACAGGGGTCACGAACACTGAAGCTTTCTTT | CASSFETGVTNTEAFF
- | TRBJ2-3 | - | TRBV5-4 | TGTGCCAGCAGCTCGGAAAGAGGTCTGGATACGCAGTATTTT | CASSSERGLDTQYF
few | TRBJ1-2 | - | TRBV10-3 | TGTGCCATCACGAGAGAGACTAACTATGGCTACACCTTC | CAITRETNYGYTF
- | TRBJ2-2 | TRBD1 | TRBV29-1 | TGCAGCGTTGGACAGGGGTCGAACACCGGGGAGCTGTTTTTT | CSVGQGSNTGELFF
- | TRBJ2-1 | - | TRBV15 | TGTGCCACCAGCAGAGAGTTGTGGGGGGATGAGCAGTTCTTC | CATSRELWGDEQFF
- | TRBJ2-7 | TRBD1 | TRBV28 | TGTGCCAGCAGGACCGGGACAGAATACGAGCAGTACTTC | CASRTGTEYEQYF
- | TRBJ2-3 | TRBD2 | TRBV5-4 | TGTGCCAGCAGCTTAGCGGGAGCCGATACGCAGTATTTT | CASSLAGADTQYF
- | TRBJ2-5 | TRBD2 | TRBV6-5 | TGTGCCAGCAGTTACCTAGCGGGAGACCAGACCCAGTACTTC | CASSYLAGDQTQYF
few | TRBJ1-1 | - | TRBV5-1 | TGCGCCAGCAGCTTGGAGGGGAGGACGAACACTGAAGCTTTCTTT | CASSLEGRTNTEAFF
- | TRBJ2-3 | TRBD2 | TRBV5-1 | TGCGCCAGCAGAACTAGCGGGAGCACAGATACGCAGTATTTT | CASRTSGSTDTQYF
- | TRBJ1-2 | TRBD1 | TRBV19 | TGTGCCAGTAGGCTCGGGCTTCGTGGGACAGGGGTATTTGGTGGCTACACCTTC | CASRLGLRGTGVFGGYTF
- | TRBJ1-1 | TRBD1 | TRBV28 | TGTGCCAGCAGTTTAACCTCGACAGGGTTTTTCTCTGAAGCTTTCTTT | CASSLTSTGFFSEAFF
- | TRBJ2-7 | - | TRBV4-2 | TGTGCCAGCAGCCAAGGCGGGGTTGAGCAGTACTTC | CASSQGGVEQYF
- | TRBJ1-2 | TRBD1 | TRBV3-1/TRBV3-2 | TGTGCCAGCAGCCCCCAGACAGGGGGCTACACCTTC | CASSPQTGGYTF
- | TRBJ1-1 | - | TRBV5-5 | TGTGCCAGCAGCTTCCTGGTCCGGGAAGCTTTCTTT | CASSFLVREAFF
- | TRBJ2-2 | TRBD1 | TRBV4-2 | TGTGCCAGCAGCCAAGTTCACCGACCGGGACAGGGGGCAGGGGGCGGGGAGCTGTTTTTT | CASSQVHRPGQGAGGGELFF
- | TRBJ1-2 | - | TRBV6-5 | TGTGCCAGCGGGAGGGCCCGTTATGGCTACACCTTC | CASGRARYGYTF
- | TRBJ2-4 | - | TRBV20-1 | TGCAGTGCTAGTGGGGGAGCCCTAGCCAAAAACATTCAGTACTTC | CSASGGALAKNIQYF
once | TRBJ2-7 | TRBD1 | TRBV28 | TGTGCCAGCAGTTTAGGACAGGCAGCCTACGAGCAGTACTTC | CASSLGQAAYEQYF
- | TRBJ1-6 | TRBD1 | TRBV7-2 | TGTGCCAGCAGCGTACAGGGGCAAGGTTTCCCTTCACCCCTCCACTTT | CASSVQGQGFPSPLHF
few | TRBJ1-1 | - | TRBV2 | TGTGCCAGCAGTAAAGGACTCAACACTGAAGCTTTCTTT | CASSKGLNTEAFF
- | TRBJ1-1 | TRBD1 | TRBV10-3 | TGTGCCATCAGCGGGACAGGATACACTGAAGCTTTCTTT | CAISGTGYTEAFF
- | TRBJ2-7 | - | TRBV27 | TGTGCCAGCAAGAGCAGGGAACCTTCCTACGAGCAGTACTTC | CASKSREPSYEQYF
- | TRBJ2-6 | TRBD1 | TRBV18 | TGTGCCAGCTCAGGGACAGGGGATGGGGCCAACGTCCTGACTTTC | CASSGTGDGANVLTF
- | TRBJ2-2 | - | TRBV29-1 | TGCAGCGTTGATTCGGGGTTCACCGGGGAGCTGTTTTTT | CSVDSGFTGELFF
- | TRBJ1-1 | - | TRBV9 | TGTGCCAGCAGCGACCGGGAGGCAGTAGGCACTGAAGCTTTCTTT | CASSDREAVGTEAFF